These 19 T cell receptor beta chains were sequenced from one sample in a study of response to subunit inactivated influenza vaccine. In TCRdb, the RT-PCR reads were re-called with MiXCR into one record per CDR3 protein. Of about 580,000 distinct CDR3 sequences in the sample, 12% to 15% were seen once. Specimen: PBMCs from blood, collected 11 to 12 days after vaccination. These receptors were taken from a man aged 45 to 65 who received an inactivated influenza vaccine.

This clonotype was detected only a few times. This rearrangement joins TRBV4-2 to TRBJ2-7; D uncertain. V dropped 0 bases and J dropped 4 bases, with 13 bases sitting between them. The CDR3 runs to 15 residues. Germline CDR1 reads LGHNA; CDR2 reads YNFKEQ. CDR3: CASSQDPLMGYEQYF. The CDR3 DNA follows: TGTGCCAGCAGCCAAGATCCCCTAATGGGTTACGAGCAGTACTTC.

V usage is TRBV27 and J usage is TRBJ2-2; 8 bases line up with TRBD2. J gave up 6 bases and V 2 bases, and 5 bases lay outside the gene matches. This CDR3 has 15 residues. Germline assignment: CDR1 MNHEY and CDR2 SMNVEV (reference sequence). This CDR3 reads CASSLDTGGAGELFF. The CDR3 DNA reads as TGTGCCAGCAGTTTAGATACCGGGGGGGCCGGGGAGCTGTTTTTT.

The genes are TRBV7-6 and TRBJ2-7; TRBD1 matches 7 bases. There are 14 residues in the CDR3. Germline CDR1 SGHVS, CDR2 FNYEAQ. V lost 5 bases, J lost 6 bases, and 10 bases stayed unmatched. CDR3 loop: CASSLRQGLGEQYF. Written as DNA, the CDR3 is TGTGCCAGCAGCCTCCGACAGGGTTTGGGCGAGCAGTACTTC.

The chain's CDR3 is CASSQEMRGDTEAFF. The CDR3 DNA is TGTGCCAGCAGCCAAGAAATGAGGGGGGACACTGAAGCTTTCTTT. V usage is TRBV3-1 and J usage is TRBJ1-1, with D perhaps TRBD1 (6 bases). V was trimmed by 0 bases and J by 3 bases, leaving 11 bases between them. This CDR3 is 15 amino acids long. The germline V gene encodes CDR1 LGHDT and CDR2 YNNKEL (reference sequence).

This chain links TRBV5-1 with TRBJ2-1, with 9 positions matching TRBD1. V was clipped by 1 base and J by 4 bases; unmatched bases: 6. The CDR3 consists of 16 residues. Germline CDR1 and CDR2: SGHRS and YFSETQ. The chain's CDR3 is CASSLIGTGQYNEQFF. CDR3 nucleotide sequence: TGCGCCAGCAGCTTGATCGGGACAGGGCAATACAATGAGCAGTTCTTC.

This clonotype occurred many times. J is TRBJ1-4 and V is TRBV7-2; 9 positions match TRBD1. The CDR3 loop spans 17 amino acids. J gave up 2 bases and V 1 base, and 5 bases lay outside the gene matches. Per the germline V gene, CDR1 is SGHTA and CDR2 is FQGNSA. CDR3 sequence: CASSLGDRVTTNEKLFF. Written as DNA, the CDR3 is TGTGCCAGCAGCTTAGGGGACAGGGTGACGACTAATGAAAAACTGTTTTTT.

At least ten counts were recorded for this clonotype. The chain uses TRBV6-1 and TRBJ2-5, with D perhaps TRBD2 (6 bases). Trimming took 3 bases from V and 1 from J, leaving 12 bases between them. Looked up from germline, CDR1 is MNHNS and CDR2 is SASEGT. This CDR3 has 15 residues. CDR3 DNA sequence: TGTGCCAGCAGTGACGGTGGGGGGACCCAAGAGACCCAGTACTTC. Amino acids: CASSDGGGTQETQYF.

This clonotype was counted at least ten times. This sequence joins TRBV12-3 or TRBV12-4 and TRBJ1-5, with D unclear. This CDR3 contains 13 residues. Trimming cost V 2 bases and J 2 bases, with 4 bases left between them. In nucleotides, the CDR3 is TGTGCCAGCAGTTTAATGGGCAATCAGCCCCAGCATTTT. Amino acid sequence: CASSLMGNQPQHF.

This chain connects TRBV10-3 to TRBJ2-2, with 12 positions matching TRBD2. Trimming cost V 7 bases and J 2 bases; bases outside gene matches: 8. The CDR3 has 17 residues. Germline V gene sequence: CDR1 ENHRY, CDR2 SYGVKD. This CDR3 reads CAITEGLAGRNTGELFF. The CDR3 DNA follows: TGTGCCATCACCGAGGGACTAGCGGGCCGTAACACCGGGGAGCTGTTTTTT.

The table lists this clonotype with many counts. The chain combines TRBV4-2 with TRBJ2-7; D may be TRBD2 (6 bases). The CDR3 totals 14 residues. Germline lookup yields CDR1 LGHNA and CDR2 YNFKEQ. V lost 1 base and J 2 bases, leaving 9 bases between the germline ends. The CDR3 loop is CASSQGRATYEQYF. For the CDR3, the DNA is TGTGCCAGCAGCCAAGGGAGGGCGACCTACGAGCAGTACTTC.

This clonotype was picked up a small number of times. This sequence joins TRBV12-3 or TRBV12-4 and TRBJ1-1; D remains unclear. The CDR3 extends over 14 amino acids. Trimming stripped 5 bases from V and 2 bases from J, with 12 bases between. CDR3 sequence (DNA): TGTGCCAGCAGTGAATCGACGGGAAACACTGAAGCTTTCTTT. Protein sequence: CASSESTGNTEAFF.

This clonotype was observed at least ten times. V gene TRBV5-1 combines with J gene TRBJ2-3; D is undetermined. The CDR3 consists of 16 residues. Germline V gene sequence: CDR1 SGHRS, CDR2 YFSETQ. V gave up 5 bases and J gave up 0 bases, with 16 bases separating them. The CDR3 spells CASRQSAVMSTDTQYF. In nucleotides, the CDR3 is TGCGCCAGCAGACAATCAGCTGTGATGAGCACAGATACGCAGTATTTT.

This clonotype has just a few counts. The V gene is TRBV4-1, the J gene TRBJ2-3; D not resolved. Germline V CDR1 and CDR2: MGHRA, YSYEKL. There are 16 residues in the CDR3. Between the trimmed V and J ends, which lost 5 bases and 2 bases, there was a span of 17 bases. Written as DNA, the CDR3 is TGCGCCAGCAGCGCCTCTCTAGGGAAGTTCACAGATACGCAGTATTTT. This gives the protein CASSASLGKFTDTQYF.

The table lists this clonotype with a few counts. The chain couples TRBV7-9 to TRBJ2-7, with D unresolved. CDR1 and CDR2 from the germline V gene are SEHNR and FQNEAQ (reference sequence). This CDR3 region has 13 residues. V was shortened by 5 bases and J by 0 bases, with 8 bases between the two germline ends. In DNA, the CDR3 is TGTGCCAGCAGCCCCGCCTACTCCTACGAGCAGTACTTC. It is translated as CASSPAYSYEQYF. Variable domain in full (rest from reference TRBV7-9 and TRBJ2-7): DTGVSQNPRHKITKRGQNVTFRCDPISEHNRLYWYRQTLGQGPEFLTYFQNEAQLEKSRLLSDRFSAERPKGSFSTLEIQRTEQGDSAMYLCASSPAYSYEQYFGPGTRLTVT.

The chain uses TRBV11-2 and TRBJ2-4; the D gene is possibly TRBD2 (6 bases). Germline loops: CDR1 SGHAT, CDR2 FQNNGV. The CDR3 runs 14 residues. Trimming took 5 bases from V and 9 from J, leaving 17 bases between them. CDR3 sequence reads: CASSPTRQQGIQYF. The CDR3 region has the DNA TGTGCCAGCAGCCCGACTAGACAGCAGGGCATTCAGTACTTC.

This clonotype was detected only a few times. The chain carries TRBV7-3 and TRBJ1-6, with D possibly TRBD1 on 6 matching bases. This CDR3 is 14 amino acids long. V was trimmed by 5 bases and J by 3 bases, leaving 8 bases between them. CDR1 and CDR2 from the germline V gene are SGHTA and FQGTGA. The CDR3 region has the DNA TGTGCCAGCAGCAAGGGGGACTATAATTCACCCCTCCACTTT. This gives the protein CASSKGDYNSPLHF.

This clonotype was recorded at least ten times. The V and J genes are TRBV4-3 and TRBJ1-1; D gene unclear. This CDR3 is 15 amino acids long. Trimming removed 0 bases at V and 4 bases at J, with 12 bases between. From germline, CDR1 is LGHNA and CDR2 YSLEER. The CDR3 protein is CASSQEVTGVTEAFF. The CDR3, as DNA: TGCGCCAGCAGCCAAGAAGTTACTGGAGTCACTGAAGCTTTCTTT.

This clonotype was detected only a few times. The chain has TRBV19 and TRBJ1-4; D is perhaps TRBD1 (6 bases). CDR1 and CDR2 from the germline V gene are LNHDA and SQIVND (reference sequence). This CDR3 is built from 13 residues. V gave up 6 bases and J gave up 8 bases, with 13 bases separating them. CDR3: CASRTDRLEKLFF. The CDR3 DNA sequence: TGTGCCAGTAGGACGGACAGATTGGAAAAACTGTTTTTT.

This clonotype was counted a few times. This chain joins TRBV7-8 and TRBJ2-3, with D possibly being TRBD1 or TRBD2 (6 bases each). The CDR3 is 17 amino acids. Per germline, CDR1 SGHVS and CDR2 FQNEAQ. V shed 5 bases and J shed 0 bases, with 18 bases lying between them. Written as DNA, the CDR3 is TGTGCCAGCAGCAAAAAAGGCCGGGGGCATAGCACAGATACGCAGTATTTT. Amino acid sequence: CASSKKGRGHSTDTQYF.